What follows are 2 T cell receptor beta chains derived from one specimen sequenced in a study of blood T cells in healthy people across ages. Through a sample-barcoded 5' primer and a J-beta primer mix, a second PCR was run for roughly 6 to 11 cycles. TCRdb redid the calling of the 5' RACE reads with MiXCR, one entry per CDR3 protein. This repertoire shows about 1.1 million distinct CDR3 sequences, less than 45% found once; its top ten account for around 13%. Specimen: blood. The source is a man younger than 35 in good health.

Comments on this clonotype: With a much larger clone just one base away, this may be a read error. This chain joins TRBV28 and TRBJ2-7; D possibly corresponds to TRBD1 (5 bases). CDR3 length equals 11 residues. The germline V gene encodes CDR1 MDHEN and CDR2 SYDVKM. V shed 8 bases and J shed 7 bases, with 12 bases lying between them. Here the CDR3 reads CASAGYNEQYF. The CDR3 DNA follows: TGTGCCAGCGCAGGGTACAATGAGCAGTACTTC.

This clonotype has just a few counts. J is TRBJ2-7 and V is TRBV4-3; 9 nucleotides match TRBD1. V lost 2 bases and J lost 4; bases outside the gene matches: 12. The CDR3 consists of 17 residues. Germline V lookup: CDR1 LGHNA, CDR2 YSLEER. The CDR3 coding sequence is TGCGCCAGCAGCCAACCGGGACAGGGTGGGTGGCCTTACGAGCAGTACTTC. It specifies CASSQPGQGGWPYEQYF.